This TCR beta chain was observed in a study of sequential checkpoint blockade in melanoma. The germline V gene encodes CDR1 GTSNPN and CDR2 SVGIG (reference sequence). The V and J ends lost 5 bases and 0 bases respectively, with 11 bases between them. The CDR3 has 14 amino acids. Treatment in this sample: randomized to nivolumab then ipilimumab (arm A) or the reverse (arm B). Live CD3+CD8+ CD19− CD56− cells were sorted from PBMCs. Method: immunoSEQ multiplex PCR; TCRdb's copy keeps in-frame clones and lacks some. The data contain around 40,000 clones, 80% to 90% of them singletons. This clone counts as medium-sized.

The sequences come from CD8+ T cells sorted from blood (inferred from file names), collected from a patient given nivolumab and ipilimumab in sequence. The chain links TRBV30 to TRBJ1-3, with D unresolved. This receptor was identified in a human donor with melanoma. This chain's CDR3 is CAWSGFSSGNTIYF. The CDR3 DNA reads as TGTGCCTGGTCTGGTTTTAGCTCTGGAAACACCATATATTTT. The complete variable domain, with remaining parts taken from reference TRBV30 and TRBJ1-3, reads SQTIHQWPATLVQPVGSPLSLECTVEGTSNPNLYWYRQAAGRGLQLLFYSVGIGQISSEVPQNLSASRPQDRQFILSSKKLLLSDSGFYLCAWSGFSSGNTIYFGEGSWLTVV.